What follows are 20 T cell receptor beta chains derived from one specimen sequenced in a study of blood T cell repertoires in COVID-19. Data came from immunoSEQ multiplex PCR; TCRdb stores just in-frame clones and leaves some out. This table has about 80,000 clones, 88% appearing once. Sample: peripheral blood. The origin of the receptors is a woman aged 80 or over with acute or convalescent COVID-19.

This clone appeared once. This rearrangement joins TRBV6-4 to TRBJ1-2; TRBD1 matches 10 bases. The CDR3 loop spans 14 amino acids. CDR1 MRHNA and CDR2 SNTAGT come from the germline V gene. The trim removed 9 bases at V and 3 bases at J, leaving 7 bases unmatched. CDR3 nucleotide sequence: TGTGCCAGTTCCCGGGACAGGGGACACTATGGCTACACCTTC. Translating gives CASSRDRGHYGYTF.

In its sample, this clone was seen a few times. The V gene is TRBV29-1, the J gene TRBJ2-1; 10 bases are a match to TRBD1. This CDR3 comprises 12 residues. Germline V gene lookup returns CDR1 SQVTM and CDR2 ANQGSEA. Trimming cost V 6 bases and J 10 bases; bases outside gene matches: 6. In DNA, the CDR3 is TGCAGCGTACGACAGGGGGCAAAAGAGCAGTTCTTC. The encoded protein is CSVRQGAKEQFF.

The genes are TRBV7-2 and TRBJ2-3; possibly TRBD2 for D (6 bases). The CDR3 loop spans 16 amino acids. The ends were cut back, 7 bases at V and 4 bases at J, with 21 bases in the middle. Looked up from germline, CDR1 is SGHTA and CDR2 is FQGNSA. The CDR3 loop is CASTAYVPGGADTQYF. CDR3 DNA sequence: TGTGCCAGCACCGCTTATGTGCCGGGCGGGGCAGATACGCAGTATTTT.

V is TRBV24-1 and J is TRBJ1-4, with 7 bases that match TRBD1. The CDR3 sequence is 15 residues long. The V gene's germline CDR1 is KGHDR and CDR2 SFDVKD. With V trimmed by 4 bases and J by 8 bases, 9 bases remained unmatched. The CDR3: CATSDPDRVHEKLFF. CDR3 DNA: TGTGCCACCAGTGACCCTGACAGGGTACACGAAAAACTGTTTTTT.

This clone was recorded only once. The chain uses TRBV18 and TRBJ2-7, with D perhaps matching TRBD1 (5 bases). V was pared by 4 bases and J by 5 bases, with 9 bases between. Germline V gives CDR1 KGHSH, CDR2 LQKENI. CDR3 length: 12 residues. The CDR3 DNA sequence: TGTGCCAGCTCACGTAAAGGGGACGAGCAGTACTTC. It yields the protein CASSRKGDEQYF.

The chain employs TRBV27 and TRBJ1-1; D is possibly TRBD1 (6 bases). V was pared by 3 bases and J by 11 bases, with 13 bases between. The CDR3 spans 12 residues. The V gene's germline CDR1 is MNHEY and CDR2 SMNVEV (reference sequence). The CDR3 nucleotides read TGTGCCAGCAGTTTCCCAACAGGGCGTGCTTTCTTT. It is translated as CASSFPTGRAFF.

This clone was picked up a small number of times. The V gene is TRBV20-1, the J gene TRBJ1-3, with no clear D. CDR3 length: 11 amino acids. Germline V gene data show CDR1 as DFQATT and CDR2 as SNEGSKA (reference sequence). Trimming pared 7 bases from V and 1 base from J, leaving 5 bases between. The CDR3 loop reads CSVNSGNTIYF. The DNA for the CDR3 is TGCAGTGTTAATTCTGGAAACACCATATATTTT.

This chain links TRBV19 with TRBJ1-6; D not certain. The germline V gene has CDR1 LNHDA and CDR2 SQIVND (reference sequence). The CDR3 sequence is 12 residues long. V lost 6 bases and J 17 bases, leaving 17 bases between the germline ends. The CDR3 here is CASRSPGGVVHF. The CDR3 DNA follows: TGTGCCAGTAGATCCCCTGGCGGGGTGGTCCACTTT. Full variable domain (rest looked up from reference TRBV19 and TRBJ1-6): DGGITQSPKYLFRKEGQNVTLSCEQNLNHDAMYWYRQDPGQGLRLIYYSQIVNDFQKGDIAEGYSVSREKKESFPLTVTSAQKNPTAFYLCASRSPGGVVHFGNGTRLTVT.

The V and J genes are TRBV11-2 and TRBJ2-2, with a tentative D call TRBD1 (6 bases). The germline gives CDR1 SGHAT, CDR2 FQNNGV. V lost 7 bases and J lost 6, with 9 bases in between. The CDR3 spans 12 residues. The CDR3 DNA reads TGTGCCAGCAACCAGGGGCCCGGGGAGCTGTTTTTT. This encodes CASNQGPGELFF.

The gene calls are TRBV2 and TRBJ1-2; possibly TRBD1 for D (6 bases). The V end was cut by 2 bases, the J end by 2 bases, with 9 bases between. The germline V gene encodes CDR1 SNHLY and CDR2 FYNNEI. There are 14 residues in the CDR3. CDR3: CASSEYGQNYGYTF. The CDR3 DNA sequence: TGTGCCAGCAGTGAATACGGACAGAACTATGGCTACACCTTC.

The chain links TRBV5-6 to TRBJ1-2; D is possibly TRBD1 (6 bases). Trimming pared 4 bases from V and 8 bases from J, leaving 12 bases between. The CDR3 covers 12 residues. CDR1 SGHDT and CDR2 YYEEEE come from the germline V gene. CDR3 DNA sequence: TGTGCCAGCAGCGTTCAGGGGAGAGGCTACACCTTC. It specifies CASSVQGRGYTF.

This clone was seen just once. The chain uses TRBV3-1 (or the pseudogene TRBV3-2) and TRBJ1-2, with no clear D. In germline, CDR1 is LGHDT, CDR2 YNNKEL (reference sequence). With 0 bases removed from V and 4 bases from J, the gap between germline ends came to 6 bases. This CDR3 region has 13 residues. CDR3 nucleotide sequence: TGTGCCAGCAGCCAAGAGCCCAGCTATGGCTACACCTTC. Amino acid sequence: CASSQEPSYGYTF.

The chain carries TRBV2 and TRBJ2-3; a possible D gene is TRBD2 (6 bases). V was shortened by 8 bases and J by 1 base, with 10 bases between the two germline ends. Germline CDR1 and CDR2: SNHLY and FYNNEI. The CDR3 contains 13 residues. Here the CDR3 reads CASGGGGTDTQYF. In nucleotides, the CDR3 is TGTGCCAGCGGCGGAGGGGGCACAGATACGCAGTATTTT.

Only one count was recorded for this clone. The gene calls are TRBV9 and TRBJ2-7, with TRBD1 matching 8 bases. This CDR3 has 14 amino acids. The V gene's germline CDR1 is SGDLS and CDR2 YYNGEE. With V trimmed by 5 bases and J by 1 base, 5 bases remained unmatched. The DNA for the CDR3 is TGTGCCAGCAGTCCCCGACAGGGGTCCTACGAGCAGTACTTC. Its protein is CASSPRQGSYEQYF. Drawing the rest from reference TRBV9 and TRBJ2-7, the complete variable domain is DSGVTQTPKHLITATGQRVTLRCSPRSGDLSVYWYQQSLDQGLQFLIQYYNGEERAKGNILERFSAQQFPDLHSELNLSSLELGDSALYFCASSPRQGSYEQYFGPGTRLTVT.

In DNA, the CDR3 is TGCGCCAGCAGCCCGACGAGGGGGTCCCCCGGAGATACGCAGTATTTT. This encodes CASSPTRGSPGDTQYF. This chain uses TRBV10-1 with TRBJ2-3; the D gene is possibly TRBD1 (6 bases). There are 16 residues in the CDR3. The germline V gene encodes CDR1 WNHNN and CDR2 SYGVQD (reference sequence). V lost 6 bases and J lost 5, with 21 bases in between.

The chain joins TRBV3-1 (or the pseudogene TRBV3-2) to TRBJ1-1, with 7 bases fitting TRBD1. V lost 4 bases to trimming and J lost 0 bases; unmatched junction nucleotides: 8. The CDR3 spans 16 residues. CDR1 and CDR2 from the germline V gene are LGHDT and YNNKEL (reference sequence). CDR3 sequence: CASSPPETGLNTEAFF. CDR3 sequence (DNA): TGTGCCAGCAGCCCTCCCGAGACAGGGCTGAACACTGAAGCTTTCTTT.

The CDR3 spells CASSRDRARNEQFF. CDR3 DNA sequence: TGTGCCAGCAGCCGGGACAGGGCCCGCAATGAGCAGTTCTTC. The genes are TRBV14 and TRBJ2-1, with TRBD1 matching over 9 bases. This CDR3 has 14 amino acids. V lost 4 bases, J lost 6 bases, and 4 bases stayed unmatched. Per germline, CDR1 SGHDN and CDR2 FVKESK.

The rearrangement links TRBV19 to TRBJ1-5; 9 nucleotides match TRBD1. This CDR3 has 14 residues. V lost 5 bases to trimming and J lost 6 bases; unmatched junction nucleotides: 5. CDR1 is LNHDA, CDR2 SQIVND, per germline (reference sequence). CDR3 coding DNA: TGTGCCAGTAGTTTGGGACAGGGAGCTCAGCCCCAGCATTTT. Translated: CASSLGQGAQPQHF.

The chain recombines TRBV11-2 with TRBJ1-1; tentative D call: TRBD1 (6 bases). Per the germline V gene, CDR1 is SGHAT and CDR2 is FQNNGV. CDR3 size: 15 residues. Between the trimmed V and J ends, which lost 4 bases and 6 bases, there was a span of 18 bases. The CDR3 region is CASSSLGALGSEAFF. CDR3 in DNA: TGTGCCAGCAGCTCTCTGGGGGCGCTGGGGTCTGAAGCTTTCTTT.

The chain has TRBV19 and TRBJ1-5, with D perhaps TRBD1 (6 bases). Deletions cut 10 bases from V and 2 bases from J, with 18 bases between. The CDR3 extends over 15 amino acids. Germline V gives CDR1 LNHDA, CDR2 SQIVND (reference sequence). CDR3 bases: TGTGCCAAATTACACAGGGCTTCTGGCAATCAGCCCCAGCATTTT. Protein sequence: CAKLHRASGNQPQHF.